Below are 2 T cell receptor beta chains sequenced from a single sample in a study of blood T cells in healthy people across ages. The use of a sample-barcoded 5' primer and a J-beta primer mix characterized a second PCR of roughly 6 to 11 cycles. TCRdb fed the 5' RACE reads into MiXCR, producing one record per CDR3 protein. This table has under 2 million distinct CDR3 sequences, roughly 30% appearing once. Sequencing input: blood. The receptors derive from a woman aged 25 to 39 in good health.

The chain employs TRBV7-9 and TRBJ1-2; a weak D match, TRBD1 (5 bases). The length of the CDR3 is 13 residues. Germline V gene sequence: CDR1 SEHNR, CDR2 FQNEAQ (reference sequence). Trimming pared 4 bases from V and 8 bases from J, leaving 14 bases between. CDR3: CASSWRDLVGYTF. CDR3 coding DNA: TGTGCCAGCAGCTGGCGGGACCTAGTAGGCTACACCTTC.

The chain uses TRBV20-1 and TRBJ2-1; the match to TRBD2 covers 11 bases. Germline V gene lookup returns CDR1 DFQATT and CDR2 SNEGSKA (reference sequence). With 3 bases clipped from V and 3 bases from J, the junction kept 7 bases outside the gene matches. There are 16 residues in the CDR3. CDR3 amino acids: CSASLLAGVYYNEQFF. Here the CDR3 DNA reads TGCAGTGCTAGTTTACTAGCGGGAGTTTACTACAATGAGCAGTTCTTC.